This T cell receptor beta chain was captured in a study of cytomegalovirus exposure and HLA in healthy donors. Vbeta (60) and Jbeta (13) primers were used in the PCR. The protocol was immunoSEQ multiplex PCR, while the TCRdb copy is restricted to in-frame clones and leaves out a portion. In the table there are a few hundred thousand clones, 75% to 85% of which are singletons. A note on this clone: Its antigen is as yet unknown.

The study, taken as a whole, reports: Likely technical artifact: a cluster of highly shared sequence variants. A later analysis, which compared TCR beta chains of equal frequency, found the HLA-associated ones more clonally expanded. In a later analysis, at a false discovery rate of 0.05, about 17,000 TCR beta sequences matched HLA alleles. TCR beta V- and J-gene trimming, according to a later analysis, was linked to a missense DCLRE1C variant.

CDR3 length equals 13 residues. The V and J ends lost 6 bases and 1 base respectively, with 9 bases between them. Germline-derived CDR1 and CDR2 are MDHEN and SYDVKM. The receptor was isolated from a girl aged 2 to 10 in good health and CMV-seronegative. The chain has TRBV28 and TRBJ1-1, with no clear D. Sequencing was performed on PBMCs. This CDR3 is CASSADTNTEAFF. The CDR3 nucleotides read TGTGCCAGCAGCGCCGACACGAACACTGAAGCTTTCTTT.